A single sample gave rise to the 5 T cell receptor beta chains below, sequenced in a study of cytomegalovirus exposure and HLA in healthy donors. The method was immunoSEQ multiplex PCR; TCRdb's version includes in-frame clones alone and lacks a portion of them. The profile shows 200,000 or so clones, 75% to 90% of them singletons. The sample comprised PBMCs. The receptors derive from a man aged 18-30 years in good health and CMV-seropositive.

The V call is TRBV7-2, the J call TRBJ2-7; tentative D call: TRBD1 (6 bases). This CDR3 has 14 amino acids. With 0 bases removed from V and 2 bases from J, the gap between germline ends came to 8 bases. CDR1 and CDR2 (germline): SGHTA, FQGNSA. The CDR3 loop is CASSLAGATYEQYF. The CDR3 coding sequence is TGTGCCAGCAGCTTAGCGGGGGCAACCTACGAGCAGTACTTC.

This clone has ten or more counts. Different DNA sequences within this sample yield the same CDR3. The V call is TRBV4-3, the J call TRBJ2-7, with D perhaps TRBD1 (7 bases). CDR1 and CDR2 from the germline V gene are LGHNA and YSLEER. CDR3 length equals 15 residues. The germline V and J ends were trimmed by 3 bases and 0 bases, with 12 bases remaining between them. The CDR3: CASSQWRDSSYEQYF. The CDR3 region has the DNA TGCGCCAGCAGCCAGTGGAGGGACAGCTCCTACGAGCAGTACTTC.

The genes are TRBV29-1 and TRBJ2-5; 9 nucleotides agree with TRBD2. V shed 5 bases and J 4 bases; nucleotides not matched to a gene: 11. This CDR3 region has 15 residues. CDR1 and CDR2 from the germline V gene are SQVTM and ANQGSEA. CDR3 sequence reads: CSVPAGAGGSETQYF. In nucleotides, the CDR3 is TGCAGCGTTCCGGCCGGGGCGGGAGGGTCAGAGACCCAGTACTTC.

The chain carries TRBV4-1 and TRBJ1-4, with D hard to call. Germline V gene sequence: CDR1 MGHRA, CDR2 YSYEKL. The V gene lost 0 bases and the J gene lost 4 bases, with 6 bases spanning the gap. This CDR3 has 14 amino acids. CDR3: CASSQDSINEKLFF. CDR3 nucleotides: TGCGCCAGCAGCCAAGATTCAATTAATGAAAAACTGTTTTTT.

CDR3 protein: CASSPVLGATSQGYTF. The CDR3 coding sequence is TGCGCCAGCAGCCCGGTCTTGGGGGCCACCTCACAAGGCTACACCTTC. This rearrangement joins TRBV5-1 to TRBJ1-2; the D gene is possibly TRBD1 (6 bases). The CDR3 loop spans 16 amino acids. The V gene lost 4 bases and the J gene lost 8 bases, with 24 bases spanning the gap. The germline gives CDR1 SGHRS, CDR2 YFSETQ.